There are a few counts of the clone carrying this TCR beta chain. Its cognate antigen is unknown. The record originates from a study of beta chain features in type 1 diabetes. Findings of the study overall: Researchers report that Type 1 diabetes patients had moderately but significantly shorter TCRB CDR3s across all four CD4+ subsets.

Sequencing targeted expressed TCRB transcripts, as all isolated RNA had been reverse transcribed. Sequencing was performed with immunoSEQ multiplex PCR; in TCRdb, only in-frame clones are kept and a portion is missing. Among about 340,000 clones listed, roughly 12% were seen once. From germline, CDR1 is SGHTA and CDR2 FQGNSA. CDR3 length: 15 amino acids. Germline trimming cut 1 base from V and 4 bases from J; bases unmatched to any gene: 7. This rearrangement joins TRBV7-2 to TRBJ2-7; 7 bases align to TRBD1. The receptor comes from a young woman with type 1 diabetes. The sequenced sample was naive CD4+ T cells from blood. The CDR3 DNA is TGTGCCAGCAGCTTAGTTGGGACAGTGAATTACGAGCAGTACTTC. It specifies CASSLVGTVNYEQYF.